This TCR beta chain was identified in a study of cytomegalovirus exposure and HLA in healthy donors. Germline V lookup: CDR1 MDHEN, CDR2 SYDVKM. Between the trimmed V and J ends, which lost 1 base and 2 bases, there was a span of 12 bases. The CDR3 is made up of 15 amino acids. In its sample, this clone was seen a few times. The antigen is unknown. The primer mix had 60 Vbeta and 13 Jbeta primers. Clones were read by immunoSEQ multiplex PCR, and TCRdb kept only the in-frame ones, dropping some. The repertoire consists of 90,000 to 110,000 clones, with around 15% occurring once and the leading ten covering over 0.65%. Healthy bone marrow donors supplied every sample. Notes on the study in general: What a later analysis reportedly showed was that an Asian-associated ancestry cluster had fewer N-insertions than the approximately 670-donor mean. Certain sequence variants were highly shared and formed a cluster, and this cluster was likely a sequencing artifact.

This clonotype was obtained from a female donor in good health and CMV-seronegative. V gene TRBV28 combines with J gene TRBJ2-7; possible D gene TRBD1, 6 bases. Sequencing used PBMCs. In DNA form, the CDR3 reads TGTGCCAGCAGTTTATTTGGGCAGGGGACCTACGAGCAGTACTTC. This encodes CASSLFGQGTYEQYF.